A single TCR beta chain is shown here with its context. Antigen: not known. Treatment of the sample: approximately 18 received Ad26.COV2.S at low or high dose, single or two shots; 5 received placebo; per-sample allocation not given. Day 63 after the first injection of vaccine or placebo was the sampling time. The data derive from a study of Ad26.COV2.S vaccination and SARS-CoV-2 variants. Study-level points and caveats: CD8+ and CD4+ T cells specific for spike reportedly responded with substantial breadth after vaccination. Greater spike-specific TCR breadth was seen in vaccine recipients than in placebo recipients.

V lost 4 bases and J lost 3, with 11 bases in between. This CDR3 contains 13 residues. CDR1 is SGHNT, CDR2 YYREEE, per germline (reference sequence). Only in-frame clones appear in the TCRdb table, and some are missing; sequencing was by immunoSEQ multiplex PCR. The table lists a few hundred thousand clones, about nine tenths of them singletons. Here the sequenced sample was peripheral blood, taken in a trial of Ad26.COV2.S vaccine versus placebo. The TCR comes from a person between 18 and 65 years old who received the Ad26.COV2.S COVID-19 vaccine or a placebo. The V call is TRBV5-4, the J call TRBJ2-7; D ambiguous. The CDR3 nucleotides are TGTGCCAGCAGCCCGGACCGATACTACGAGCAGTACTTC. This sequence encodes CASSPDRYYEQYF.